This T cell receptor (beta chain) was retrieved from a study of patients and donors after allogeneic stem cell transplantation. The CDR3 extends over 14 amino acids. Germline CDR1 reads MNHNS; CDR2 reads SASEGT. Losses at the gene ends were 6 bases for V and 6 bases for J; bases not matched to a gene: 6. This clonotype was seen only a few times. TCRdb re-called the RT-PCR reads through MiXCR, storing one row per CDR3 protein. The sample holds roughly 960,000 distinct CDR3 sequences, around 17% seen once. The receptor was isolated from a human donor who was either an allogeneic HSCT recipient or a stem cell or donor lymphocyte infusion donor (not recorded which). It is not recorded whose cells these are; they may come from a transplant donor. The sequenced sample consisted of blood, either unsorted or a sorted T cell fraction (not recorded which). The chain couples TRBV6-1 to TRBJ2-2; 8 bases are a match to TRBD1. The chain's CDR3 is CASRRGQGPGELFF. As DNA, the CDR3 is TGTGCCAGCAGACGCGGACAGGGACCCGGGGAGCTGTTTTTT.